These T cell receptor beta chains were read from a single sample in a study of early T cells in non-severe SARS-CoV-2 infection. TCRdb analysed the 5' RACE reads with MiXCR anew, one entry per CDR3 protein. Seen here are about 60,000 distinct CDR3 sequences, approximately 13% observed once, and the top ten hold under 4.5%. Sequencing was carried out using whole blood. The receptors come from an adult who was a healthcare worker with PCR-confirmed SARS-CoV-2 infection or an uninfected control (not recorded which). The CDR3 runs from the conserved cysteine through the conserved F or W. The order of the fields is J gene, V gene, D gene, clone size, CDR3 DNA, CDR3 protein. The D gene is left open where the match is weak. Some rows mark clone size as missing; the rest say once, few, many or name a class of expanded clone.

j_call: TRBJ2-2; v_call: TRBV2; d_call: -; clone_size: many; cdr3_nt: TGTGGGGGACGGAGGAACACCGGGGAGCTGTTTTTT; cdr3_aa: CGGRRNTGELFF
j_call: TRBJ1-1; v_call: TRBV12-3/TRBV12-4; d_call: -; clone_size: -; cdr3_nt: TGTGCCAGCAGTTTCGGACCTCCTGGAGGCAACACTGAAGCTTTCTTT; cdr3_aa: CASSFGPPGGNTEAFF
j_call: TRBJ2-7; v_call: TRBV3-1; d_call: TRBD2; clone_size: many; cdr3_nt: TGTGCCAGCAGCCAAGTAGCGGGAGCCGGCTACGAGCAGTACTTC; cdr3_aa: CASSQVAGAGYEQYF
j_call: TRBJ2-7; v_call: TRBV7-2; d_call: -; clone_size: few; cdr3_nt: TGTGCCAGCAGCTTGGCCGCAGGGTGGTACGAGCAGTACTTC; cdr3_aa: CASSLAAGWYEQYF
j_call: TRBJ1-2; v_call: TRBV20-1; d_call: TRBD1; clone_size: few; cdr3_nt: TGCAGTGCTAGAGCCTCAGGGGGCGGCTATGGCTACACCTTC; cdr3_aa: CSARASGGGYGYTF
j_call: TRBJ2-7; v_call: TRBV11-2; d_call: -; clone_size: many; cdr3_nt: TGTGCCAGCAGCGCCCCGCGGACGTATCTCTACGAGCAGTACTTC; cdr3_aa: CASSAPRTYLYEQYF
j_call: TRBJ1-1; v_call: TRBV20-1; d_call: -; clone_size: -; cdr3_nt: TGCAGTGCTAGAGATAGGGGGAACACTGAAGCTTTCTTT; cdr3_aa: CSARDRGNTEAFF
j_call: TRBJ2-7; v_call: TRBV4-3; d_call: TRBD2; clone_size: -; cdr3_nt: TGCGCCAGCAGCCAAACAGCTGGCGGGGGGGACTACGAGCAGTACTTC; cdr3_aa: CASSQTAGGGDYEQYF
j_call: TRBJ1-2; v_call: TRBV2; d_call: -; clone_size: many; cdr3_nt: TGTGCCAGCCAGGTAGAGCCCTATGGCTACACCTTC; cdr3_aa: CASQVEPYGYTF
j_call: TRBJ2-1; v_call: TRBV6-5; d_call: -; clone_size: -; cdr3_nt: TGTGCCAGCAGTTCCCAGGGTTCCCCCTCCTACAATGAGCAGTTCTTC; cdr3_aa: CASSSQGSPSYNEQFF
j_call: TRBJ2-3; v_call: TRBV4-1; d_call: -; clone_size: -; cdr3_nt: TGCGCCAGCAGCCAAGAGACAGGACCTAGCACAGATACGCAGTATTTT; cdr3_aa: CASSQETGPSTDTQYF
j_call: TRBJ2-3; v_call: TRBV7-2; d_call: TRBD2; clone_size: few; cdr3_nt: TGTGCCAGCAGCTCCTTTATGACTAGCGGGGGCTTCCTAGATACGCAGTATTTT; cdr3_aa: CASSSFMTSGGFLDTQYF
j_call: TRBJ2-1; v_call: TRBV29-1; d_call: -; clone_size: -; cdr3_nt: TGCAGCGGCTTAGACTATTACAATGAGCAGTTCTTC; cdr3_aa: CSGLDYYNEQFF
j_call: TRBJ2-1; v_call: TRBV7-8; d_call: -; clone_size: -; cdr3_nt: TGTGCCAGCAGCTTAATGGCGGGCCCCTACAATGAGCAGTTCTTC; cdr3_aa: CASSLMAGPYNEQFF
j_call: TRBJ1-5; v_call: TRBV7-2; d_call: TRBD1; clone_size: -; cdr3_nt: TGTGCCAGCAGCTTGCAGGGGGCGAGGACAGAGCCCCAGCATTTT; cdr3_aa: CASSLQGARTEPQHF
j_call: TRBJ2-7; v_call: TRBV7-2; d_call: -; clone_size: many; cdr3_nt: TGTGCCAGCAGCCTGACTAGTTCCCACGAGCAGTACTTC; cdr3_aa: CASSLTSSHEQYF
j_call: TRBJ2-5; v_call: TRBV20-1; d_call: -; clone_size: once; cdr3_nt: TGCAGTGCTAGAGGGACGGGGGTCCAAGAGACCCAGTACTTC; cdr3_aa: CSARGTGVQETQYF
j_call: TRBJ1-6; v_call: TRBV6-1; d_call: -; clone_size: -; cdr3_nt: TGTGCCAGCAGTGAATGGACTGTGGCACCCCTCCACTTT; cdr3_aa: CASSEWTVAPLHF
j_call: TRBJ1-5; v_call: TRBV19; d_call: TRBD1; clone_size: -; cdr3_nt: TGTGCCAGTAGTATGGGACAGGTGGCGAGCAATCAGCCCCAGCATTTT; cdr3_aa: CASSMGQVASNQPQHF
j_call: TRBJ2-1; v_call: TRBV2; d_call: TRBD2; clone_size: few; cdr3_nt: TGTGCCAGCAGCGGACTAGCGGGCACCGGTGAGCAGTTCTTC; cdr3_aa: CASSGLAGTGEQFF
j_call: TRBJ2-1; v_call: TRBV7-2; d_call: -; clone_size: many; cdr3_nt: TGTGCCAGCAGCTTATCCCCGTTCCAGAATGAGCAGTTCTTC; cdr3_aa: CASSLSPFQNEQFF
j_call: TRBJ2-1; v_call: TRBV2; d_call: TRBD2; clone_size: -; cdr3_nt: TGTGCCAGCCGGGTTAATAGCGGGAGGGCCGGTGAGCAGTTCTTC; cdr3_aa: CASRVNSGRAGEQFF
j_call: TRBJ1-1; v_call: TRBV30; d_call: -; clone_size: many; cdr3_nt: TGTGCCTGGAGTGTACCGGGGCGTAAATATTTGAACACTGAAGCTTTCTTT; cdr3_aa: CAWSVPGRKYLNTEAFF
j_call: TRBJ1-1; v_call: TRBV13; d_call: -; clone_size: -; cdr3_nt: TGTGCCAGCAGCCTCTACTGGGACTGGGAGAACACTAAAGCTTTCTTT; cdr3_aa: CASSLYWDWENTKAFF
j_call: TRBJ1-5; v_call: TRBV18; d_call: -; clone_size: -; cdr3_nt: TGTGCCAGCTCACCACAGGGGATCGGCAATCAGCCCCAGCATTTT; cdr3_aa: CASSPQGIGNQPQHF
j_call: TRBJ2-7; v_call: TRBV29-1; d_call: -; clone_size: few; cdr3_nt: TGCAGCGTTGAAGAGATCAGGGCTACGGGCGAGCAGTACTTC; cdr3_aa: CSVEEIRATGEQYF